One sample yielded the 27 T cell receptor beta chains listed below, sequenced in a study of regulatory T cells in long-lasting Graves disease (dated by TCRdb to the early 2020s). The library relied on multiplex PCR. Sequencing relied on an Illumina HiSeq 4000. TCR beta libraries were built with iRepertoire HTBI primers and Arm-PCR amplification of CDR3 regions. In-frame beta chains were kept once TCRdb had trimmed the public reads at Q25 with fastp and called clones with MiXCR. Rows with a matching CDR3 protein are joined into one entry that keeps the most common DNA and genes. For this sample there are fewer than 350,000 distinct CDR3 sequences; over 15% appear just once. The biggest ten clones account for about 38% of the sample. The sample's time point, from its label and the paper: newly diagnosed GD, antithyroid drugs for less than 3 months. For both TCR sequencing and RNA sequencing, RNA was extracted from PBMCs in TRIzol.

The sequences come from peripheral blood mononuclear cells (PBMCs), collected at new diagnosis, from a patient treated with antithyroid drugs. The receptors derive from a female donor with Graves disease.

There are many counts of this clonotype. The V call is TRBV20-1, the J call TRBJ2-7; D is undetermined. V was trimmed by 1 base and J by 2 bases, leaving 3 bases between them. This CDR3 has 11 amino acids. The V gene's germline CDR1 is DFQATT and CDR2 SNEGSKA (reference sequence). The CDR3 DNA reads TGCAGTGCTAGAGTCACCTACGAGCAGTACTTC. Residues: CSARVTYEQYF.

This chain connects TRBV24-1 to TRBJ2-5; 13 nucleotides line up with TRBD2. The DNA end is a closer match to TRBJ2-1, so the J assignment may be wrong. CDR1 and CDR2 from the germline V gene are KGHDR and SFDVKD. This CDR3 is 17 amino acids long. CDR3 protein: CATSDPGTSGNFNEQFF. DNA of the CDR3: TGTGCCACCAGTGATCCTGGGACTAGCGGGAACTTCAATGAGCAGTTCTTC.

The chain is built from TRBV7-9 and TRBJ2-3, with D maybe TRBD2 (7 bases). The germline V and J ends were trimmed by 4 bases and 6 bases, with 11 bases remaining between them. The germline V gene encodes CDR1 SEHNR and CDR2 FQNEAQ (reference sequence). The CDR3 has 13 residues. CDR3 loop: CASSSRGADTQYF. In nucleotides, the CDR3 is TGTGCCAGCAGCTCACGGGGGGCCGATACGCAGTATTTT. Variable domain in full (rest from reference TRBV7-9 and TRBJ2-3): DTGVSQNPRHKITKRGQNVTFRCDPISEHNRLYWYRQTLGQGPEFLTYFQNEAQLEKSRLLSDRFSAERPKGSFSTLEIQRTEQGDSAMYLCASSSRGADTQYFGPGTRLTVL.

The J gene is TRBJ2-5, the V gene TRBV9; D is uncertain. V was cut by 0 bases and J by 1 base, with 10 bases left in between. CDR1 and CDR2 from the germline V gene are SGDLS and YYNGEE. CDR3 length equals 15 residues. Here the CDR3 DNA reads TGTGCCAGCAGCGTAGGGGCTATCTCCCAAGAGACCCAGTACTTC. This codes for CASSVGAISQETQYF.

This clonotype was recorded many times. CDR3 in amino acids: CASSYSDSWETQYF. As DNA, the CDR3 is TGTGCCAGCAGTTACTCGGATAGCTGGGAGACCCAGTACTTC. The chain is built from TRBV6-7 and TRBJ2-1; unclear D gene. Near its end, the DNA agrees better with TRBJ2-5, so the J call may be wrong. TRBV6-7 is identified as an open reading frame with a role that is uncertain. The CDR3 consists of 14 residues.

The chain has TRBV7-2 and TRBJ2-5; TRBD2 agrees at 14 bases. Germline loops: CDR1 SGHTA, CDR2 FQGNSA. The CDR3 length is 18 residues. With 1 base clipped from V and 2 bases from J, the junction kept 6 bases outside the gene matches. CDR3: CASSLVGLAGVGQETQYF. The CDR3 nucleotides read TGTGCCAGCAGCTTAGTGGGACTAGCGGGAGTGGGACAAGAGACCCAGTACTTC.

The table lists this clonotype with many counts. This chain joins TRBV6-1 and TRBJ2-3; TRBD2 is a possible D gene (5 bases). Trimming cost V 4 bases and J 0 bases, with 11 bases left between them. CDR1 is MNHNS and CDR2 is SASEGT in the germline V gene. The CDR3 totals 15 residues. This chain's CDR3 is CASSVTRGSTDTQYF. CDR3 sequence (DNA): TGTGCCAGCAGTGTAACCCGGGGTAGCACAGATACGCAGTATTTT.

To note about this clonotype: This probably arose from a read error, given a far larger clone one base away. The V call is TRBV6-1, the J call TRBJ2-7; 11 bases align to TRBD2. The CDR3 totals 15 residues. The germline gives CDR1 MNHNS, CDR2 SASEGT. V gave up 3 bases and J gave up 0 bases; unmatched junction bases: 1. The DNA for the CDR3 is TGTGCCAGCAGTGATACTAGCGGGAGCTCCTACGAGCAGTACTTC. It translates to CASSDTSGSSYEQYF.

A word on this clonotype: One end of the junction varies from germline; a read error may be responsible. The V gene is TRBV7-7, the J gene TRBJ2-3; D call uncertain. The CDR3 runs 14 residues. Germline lookup yields CDR1 SSHAT and CDR2 FNYEAQ (reference sequence). Written as DNA, the CDR3 is TGTGCTAGCAGCTTAAGGTCGCTCACAGATACGCAGTATTTT. Amino acid sequence: CASSLRSLTDTQYF.

This clonotype was counted between two and nine times. A much more abundant neighbour one base away suggests this may be a read error. The chain couples TRBV7-2 to TRBJ2-5; D is possibly TRBD1 (5 bases). The V end lost 5 bases, the J end lost 4 bases, and 11 bases lay between the germline ends. Germline CDR1 reads SGHTA; CDR2 reads FQGNSA. The CDR3 has 13 amino acids. The CDR3 loop reads CASSQQALETQYF. For the CDR3, the DNA is TGTGCCAGCAGCCAACAGGCTCTAGAGACCCAGTACTTC. Together with reference TRBV7-2 and TRBJ2-5, the CDR3 gives the full variable domain: GAGVSQSPSNKVTEKGKDVELRCDPISGHTALYWYRQSLGQGLEFLIYFQGNSAPDKSGLPSDRFSAERTGGSVSTLTIQRTQQEDSAVYLCASSQQALETQYFGPGTRLLVL.

In its sample, this clonotype was seen many times. J is TRBJ2-3 and V is TRBV27, with 11 positions matching TRBD2. The V gene end was trimmed by 1 base and the J gene end by 4 bases; junction bases not matched to a gene: 4. CDR3 length: 16 residues. Germline V gene lookup returns CDR1 MNHEY and CDR2 SMNVEV (reference sequence). Written as DNA, the CDR3 is TGTGCCAGCAGTTTATTGCCTAGCGGGAGGCCAGATACGCAGTATTTT. It encodes CASSLLPSGRPDTQYF.

This clonotype was seen at least ten times. V is TRBV11-2 and J is TRBJ2-5; D remains unclear. Germline V lookup: CDR1 SGHAT, CDR2 FQNNGV. This CDR3 region has 12 residues. V was shortened by 0 bases and J by 10 bases, with 9 bases between the two germline ends. CDR3 sequence reads: CASSLDRAVQYF. DNA of the CDR3: TGTGCCAGCAGCTTAGACCGAGCAGTCCAGTACTTC.

The table lists this clonotype with many counts. The genes are TRBV29-1 and TRBJ2-3; 8 nucleotides line up with TRBD2. Germline loops: CDR1 SQVTM, CDR2 ANQGSEA. Trimming took 5 bases from V and 6 from J; bases not matched to a gene: 10. The CDR3 is 14 residues long. In nucleotides, the CDR3 is TGCAGCGTTCGCCCGGGACTAGAGCCCGATACGCAGTATTTT. Translation gives CSVRPGLEPDTQYF.

This clonotype has a count of ten or more. The rearrangement joins TRBV7-9 to TRBJ2-3; D not certain. Germline CDR1 and CDR2: SEHNR and FQNEAQ (reference sequence). Between the trimmed V and J ends, which lost 5 bases and 0 bases, there was a span of 9 bases. The CDR3 covers 14 residues. In DNA, the CDR3 is TGTGCCAGCAGCCTCATGGACAGCACAGATACGCAGTATTTT. It is translated as CASSLMDSTDTQYF.

This clonotype was observed at least ten times. The J gene is TRBJ2-1, the V gene TRBV19, with D unclear. V shed 1 base and J shed 4 bases, with 8 bases lying between them. Germline V gene data show CDR1 as LNHDA and CDR2 as SQIVND (reference sequence). There are 14 residues in the CDR3. CDR3 loop: CASSIANPYNEQFF. In DNA form, the CDR3 reads TGTGCCAGTAGTATAGCGAATCCTTACAATGAGCAGTTCTTC.

This clonotype has a count of ten or more. The chain links TRBV28 to TRBJ2-7, with 7 bases aligning to TRBD1. Trimming at V came to 3 bases and at J to 4 bases, leaving 9 bases not matched to a gene. Germline values: CDR1 MDHEN, CDR2 SYDVKM. There are 15 residues in the CDR3. CDR3 sequence (DNA): TGTGCCAGCAGTTTTGACAGGGAATTAGGGTACGAGCAGTACTTC. Its protein product is CASSFDRELGYEQYF.

In its sample, this clonotype was seen many times. This chain links TRBV6-1 with TRBJ2-7; tentatively, D is TRBD2 (6 bases). Germline lookup yields CDR1 MNHNS and CDR2 SASEGT. With 6 bases removed from V and 5 bases from J, the gap between germline ends came to 23 bases. The CDR3 totals 16 residues. This CDR3 is CASRRKSGTLGHEQYF. The CDR3 DNA follows: TGTGCCAGCAGACGTAAATCCGGGACTCTGGGCCACGAGCAGTACTTC.

In this sample, this clonotype turned up many times. The chain joins TRBV5-1 to TRBJ2-1; TRBD2 matches at 10 bases. V was pared by 2 bases and J by 10 bases, with 6 bases of the junction left unmatched. The CDR3 sequence is 14 residues long. Germline values: CDR1 SGHRS, CDR2 YFSETQ. The DNA for the CDR3 is TGCGCCAGCAGCTTATCTAGCGGGAGCGGAGAGCAGTTCTTC. Protein: CASSLSSGSGEQFF.

Many counts were recorded for this clonotype. This chain uses TRBV19 with TRBJ1-1; D call uncertain. CDR3 length: 12 residues. The V gene's germline CDR1 is LNHDA and CDR2 SQIVND (reference sequence). Trimming removed 0 bases at V and 3 bases at J, with 2 bases between. The DNA for the CDR3 is TGTGCCAGTAGTATAGATCACACTGAAGCTTTCTTT. Its translation: CASSIDHTEAFF. The entire variable domain, with the rest obtained from reference TRBV19 and TRBJ1-1, is as follows: DGGITQSPKYLFRKEGQNVTLSCEQNLNHDAMYWYRQDPGQGLRLIYYSQIVNDFQKGDIAEGYSVSREKKESFPLTVTSAQKNPTAFYLCASSIDHTEAFFGQGTRLTVV.

This clonotype was detected many times. The chain combines TRBV20-1 with TRBJ2-5; D remains ambiguous. The CDR3 totals 14 residues. Germline assignment: CDR1 DFQATT and CDR2 SNEGSKA (reference sequence). Trimming cost V 1 base and J 5 bases, with 14 bases left between them. CDR3 in amino acids: CSARGLTTLETQYF. Written as DNA, the CDR3 is TGCAGTGCTAGAGGACTCACGACATTGGAGACCCAGTACTTC.

This rearrangement joins TRBV30 to TRBJ1-5, with a weak D call TRBD1 (6 bases). Trimming took off 0 bases at V and 12 bases at J, with 15 bases between the two ends. This CDR3 spans 13 amino acids. Germline CDR1 is GTSNPN and CDR2 is SVGIG (reference sequence). CDR3 in DNA: TGTGCCTGGAGTGTACTTGAGACGACAGGCCAGCATTTT. It yields the protein CAWSVLETTGQHF.

There are a few counts of this clonotype. The rearrangement joins TRBV10-3 to TRBJ2-7; a weak D match, TRBD2 (6 bases). V shed 2 bases and J shed 2 bases, with 13 bases lying between them. CDR3 size: 15 residues. Germline-derived CDR1 and CDR2 are ENHRY and SYGVKD. CDR3 nucleotides: TGTGCCATCAGTGAGCCCCAGGGAGGAGCCTACGAGCAGTACTTC. It translates to CAISEPQGGAYEQYF.

This clonotype was seen repeatedly, ten times or more. V and J are TRBV12-5 and TRBJ1-3; maybe TRBD1 (6 bases). This CDR3 spans 14 amino acids. The V end lost 3 bases, the J end lost 5 bases, and 11 bases lay between the germline ends. Germline values: CDR1 LGHNT, CDR2 FRNRAP. The CDR3 here is CASGLRTERNTIYF. The CDR3 bases are TGTGCTAGTGGTTTACGGACAGAGAGAAACACCATATATTTT.

The CDR3 DNA reads TGTGCCAGCAGCTCGATGGGGGGTATCTCCTACGAGCAGTACTTC. Protein product: CASSSMGGISYEQYF. The rearrangement uses TRBV7-3 and TRBJ2-7; D perhaps matches TRBD2 (6 bases). The length of the CDR3 is 15 residues. Germline V gene sequence: CDR1 SGHTA, CDR2 FQGTGA. The V end was cut by 4 bases, the J end by 0 bases, with 13 bases between.

In its sample, this clonotype was seen many times. The chain uses TRBV3-1 and TRBJ2-2; D is perhaps TRBD1 or TRBD2 (5 bases each). The V end lost 1 base, the J end lost 2 bases, and 8 bases lay between the germline ends. Germline V CDR1 and CDR2: LGHDT, YNNKEL (reference sequence). The CDR3 is 15 amino acids. The CDR3 reads CASSQVRDNTGELFF. The CDR3 DNA is TGTGCCAGCAGCCAAGTCAGGGACAACACCGGGGAGCTGTTTTTT.

This clonotype was recorded many times. The genes are TRBV7-6 and TRBJ1-5, with D possibly matching TRBD1 (5 bases). CDR1 is SGHVS and CDR2 is FNYEAQ in the germline V gene. This CDR3 is 14 amino acids long. Trimming removed 8 bases from V and 3 bases from J, with 14 bases in between. The DNA for the CDR3 is TGTGCCAGCGGGTCAGGGCAGGCCAATCAGCCCCAGCATTTT. This translates into CASGSGQANQPQHF.

This clonotype has a count of ten or more. The rearrangement joins TRBV16 to TRBJ1-5, with D possibly TRBD1 on 6 matching bases. The germline gives CDR1 KGHSY, CDR2 FQNENV. Between the trimmed V and J ends, which lost 7 bases and 3 bases, there was a span of 10 bases. The CDR3 totals 13 residues. CDR3 sequence (DNA): TGTGCCAGCACGGACAGCCTCAATCAGCCCCAGCATTTT. This translates into CASTDSLNQPQHF.